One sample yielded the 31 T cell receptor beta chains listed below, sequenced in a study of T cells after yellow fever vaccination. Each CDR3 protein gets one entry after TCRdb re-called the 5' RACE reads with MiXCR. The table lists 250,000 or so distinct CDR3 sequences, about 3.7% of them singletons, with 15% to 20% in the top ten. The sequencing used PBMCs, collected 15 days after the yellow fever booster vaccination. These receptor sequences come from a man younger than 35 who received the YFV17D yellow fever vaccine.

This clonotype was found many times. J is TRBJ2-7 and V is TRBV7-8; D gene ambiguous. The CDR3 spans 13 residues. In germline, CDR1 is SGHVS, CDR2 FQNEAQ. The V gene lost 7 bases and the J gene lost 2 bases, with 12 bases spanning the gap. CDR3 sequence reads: CASNPRWAYEQYF. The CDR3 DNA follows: TGTGCCAGCAACCCCCGGTGGGCCTACGAGCAGTACTTC.

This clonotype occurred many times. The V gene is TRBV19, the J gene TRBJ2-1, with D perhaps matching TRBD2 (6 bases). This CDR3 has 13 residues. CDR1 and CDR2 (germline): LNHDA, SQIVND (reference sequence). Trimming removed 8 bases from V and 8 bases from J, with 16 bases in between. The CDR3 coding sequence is TGTGCCAGTGGATGGGGCGGGGACGATGAGCAGTTCTTC. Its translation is CASGWGGDDEQFF.

The CDR3 reads CSACPGLMNTEAFF. In DNA, the CDR3 is TGCAGTGCTTGTCCGGGACTCATGAACACTGAAGCTTTCTTT. The chain joins TRBV20-1 to TRBJ1-1; D is perhaps TRBD1 (5 bases). Germline V lookup: CDR1 DFQATT, CDR2 SNEGSKA (reference sequence). V was trimmed by 5 bases and J by 0 bases, leaving 13 bases between them. There are 14 residues in the CDR3.

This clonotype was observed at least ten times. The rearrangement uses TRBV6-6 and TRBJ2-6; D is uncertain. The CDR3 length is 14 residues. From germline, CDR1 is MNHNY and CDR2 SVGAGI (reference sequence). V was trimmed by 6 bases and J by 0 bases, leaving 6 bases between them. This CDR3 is CASSQDSGANVLTF. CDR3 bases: TGTGCCAGCAGCCAGGACTCTGGGGCCAACGTCCTGACTTTC.

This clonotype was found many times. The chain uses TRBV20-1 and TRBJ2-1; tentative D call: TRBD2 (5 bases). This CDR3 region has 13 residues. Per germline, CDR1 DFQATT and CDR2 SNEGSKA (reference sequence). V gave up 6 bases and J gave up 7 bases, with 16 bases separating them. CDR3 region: CSARRGSGNEQFF. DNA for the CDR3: TGCAGTGCCCGACGGGGTTCGGGGAATGAGCAGTTCTTC.

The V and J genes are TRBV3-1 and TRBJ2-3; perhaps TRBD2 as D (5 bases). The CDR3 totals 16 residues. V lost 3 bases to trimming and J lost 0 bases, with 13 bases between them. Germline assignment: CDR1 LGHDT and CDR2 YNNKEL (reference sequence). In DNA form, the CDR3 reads TGTGCCAGCAGCCAGAACCCGACTATTAGCACAGATACGCAGTATTTT. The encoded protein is CASSQNPTISTDTQYF.

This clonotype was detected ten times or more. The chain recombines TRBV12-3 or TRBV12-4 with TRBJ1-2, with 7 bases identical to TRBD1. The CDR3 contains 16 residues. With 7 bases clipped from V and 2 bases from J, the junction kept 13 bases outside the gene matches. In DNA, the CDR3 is TGTGCCAGCACCAACCGACAGGGAATTCTAAACTATGGCTACACCTTC. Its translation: CASTNRQGILNYGYTF.

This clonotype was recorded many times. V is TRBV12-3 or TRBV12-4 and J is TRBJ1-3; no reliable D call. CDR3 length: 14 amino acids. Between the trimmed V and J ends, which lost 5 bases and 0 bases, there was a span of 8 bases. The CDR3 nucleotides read TGTGCCAGCAGTCTGAGATCCTCTGGAAACACCATATATTTT. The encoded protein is CASSLRSSGNTIYF.

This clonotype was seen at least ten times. Here the CDR3 reads CATKPSGGSNEQFF. The DNA of the CDR3 is TGTGCCACCAAGCCAAGCGGGGGGAGCAATGAGCAGTTCTTC. The chain combines TRBV24-1 with TRBJ2-1, with TRBD2 identical over 9 bases. The ends lost 8 bases at V and 6 bases at J; junction bases unmatched: 7. The CDR3 consists of 14 residues. Germline V lookup: CDR1 KGHDR, CDR2 SFDVKD.

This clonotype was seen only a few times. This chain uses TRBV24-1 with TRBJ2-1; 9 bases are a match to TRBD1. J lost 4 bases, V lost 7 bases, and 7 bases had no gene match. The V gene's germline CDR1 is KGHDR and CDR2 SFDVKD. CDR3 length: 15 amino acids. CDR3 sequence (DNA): TGTGCCACCAGCGACGGGACAGGGTTTTACAATGAGCAGTTCTTC. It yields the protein CATSDGTGFYNEQFF.

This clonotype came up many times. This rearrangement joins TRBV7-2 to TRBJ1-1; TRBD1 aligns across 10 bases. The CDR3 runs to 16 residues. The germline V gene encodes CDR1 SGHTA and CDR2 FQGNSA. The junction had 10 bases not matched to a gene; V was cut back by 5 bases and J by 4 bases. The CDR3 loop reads CASSTGQGVQGTEAFF. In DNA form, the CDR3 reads TGTGCCAGCAGCACCGGACAGGGGGTGCAGGGCACTGAAGCTTTCTTT.

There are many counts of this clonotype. The CDR3 nucleotides are TGTGCCAGCAGTTCCCTCTTCGGCGGGGAGCTGTTTTTT. This codes for CASSSLFGGELFF. The genes are TRBV6-2 or TRBV6-3 and TRBJ2-2; D is unclear. V dropped 4 bases and J dropped 7 bases, with 10 bases sitting between them. CDR1 and CDR2 (germline): MNHEY, SVGEGT. This CDR3 spans 13 amino acids.

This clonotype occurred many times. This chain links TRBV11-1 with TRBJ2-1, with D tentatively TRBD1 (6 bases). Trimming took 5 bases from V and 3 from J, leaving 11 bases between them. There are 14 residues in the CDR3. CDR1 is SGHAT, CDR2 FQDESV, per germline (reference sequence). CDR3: CASSPNRDYNEQFF. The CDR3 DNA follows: TGTGCCAGCAGCCCAAACAGGGACTACAATGAGCAGTTCTTC.

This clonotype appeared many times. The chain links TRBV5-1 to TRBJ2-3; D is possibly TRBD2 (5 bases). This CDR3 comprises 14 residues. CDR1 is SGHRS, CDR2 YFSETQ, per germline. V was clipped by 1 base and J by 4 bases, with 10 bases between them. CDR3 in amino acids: CASSLWVGADTQYF. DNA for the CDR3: TGCGCCAGCAGCTTGTGGGTCGGGGCAGATACGCAGTATTTT.

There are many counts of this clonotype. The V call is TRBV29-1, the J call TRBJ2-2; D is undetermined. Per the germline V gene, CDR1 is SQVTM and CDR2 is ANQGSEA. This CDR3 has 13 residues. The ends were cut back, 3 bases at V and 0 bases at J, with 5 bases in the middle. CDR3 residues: CSVDPTNTGELFF. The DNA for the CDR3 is TGCAGCGTTGACCCGACGAACACCGGGGAGCTGTTTTTT.

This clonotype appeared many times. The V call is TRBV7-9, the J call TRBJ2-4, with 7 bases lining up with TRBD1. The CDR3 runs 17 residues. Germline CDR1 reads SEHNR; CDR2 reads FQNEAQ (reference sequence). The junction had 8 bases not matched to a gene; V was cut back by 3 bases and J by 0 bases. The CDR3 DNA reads TGTGCCAGCAGCTTGCCACAGGGGCCCATAGCCAAAAACATTCAGTACTTC. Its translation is CASSLPQGPIAKNIQYF.

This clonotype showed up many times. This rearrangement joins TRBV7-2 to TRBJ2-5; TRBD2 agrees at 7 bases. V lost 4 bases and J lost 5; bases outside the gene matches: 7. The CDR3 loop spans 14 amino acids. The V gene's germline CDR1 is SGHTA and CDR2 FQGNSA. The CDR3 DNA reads TGTGCCAGCAGCTCCCGGACTAGAAGCGAGACCCAGTACTTC. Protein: CASSSRTRSETQYF.

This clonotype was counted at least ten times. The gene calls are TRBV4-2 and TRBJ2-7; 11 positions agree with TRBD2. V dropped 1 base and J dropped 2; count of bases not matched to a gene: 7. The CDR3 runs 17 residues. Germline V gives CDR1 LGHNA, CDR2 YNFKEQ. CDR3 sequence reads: CASSQAAHSGGAYEQYF. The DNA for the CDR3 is TGTGCCAGCAGCCAAGCCGCCCATAGCGGGGGGGCCTACGAGCAGTACTTC.

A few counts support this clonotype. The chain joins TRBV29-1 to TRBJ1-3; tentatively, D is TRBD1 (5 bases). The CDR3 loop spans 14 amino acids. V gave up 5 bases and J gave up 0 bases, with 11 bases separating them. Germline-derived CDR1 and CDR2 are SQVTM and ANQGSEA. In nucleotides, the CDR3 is TGCAGCGTTTTAGGGACCAACTCTGGAAACACCATATATTTT. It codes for CSVLGTNSGNTIYF.

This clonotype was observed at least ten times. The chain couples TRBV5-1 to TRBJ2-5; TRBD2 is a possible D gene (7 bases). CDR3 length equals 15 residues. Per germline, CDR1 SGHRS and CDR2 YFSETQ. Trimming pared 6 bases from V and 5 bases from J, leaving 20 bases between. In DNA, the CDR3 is TGCGCCAGCAACCCTGGGAGGGGGGGGGCCGAGACCCAGTACTTC. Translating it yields CASNPGRGGAETQYF.

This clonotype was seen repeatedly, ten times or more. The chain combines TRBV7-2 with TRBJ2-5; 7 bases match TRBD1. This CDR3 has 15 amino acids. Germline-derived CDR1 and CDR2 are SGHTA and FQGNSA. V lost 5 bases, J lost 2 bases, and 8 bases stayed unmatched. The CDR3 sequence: CASSPARGPQETQYF. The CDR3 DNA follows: TGTGCCAGCAGCCCAGCTAGGGGGCCGCAAGAGACCCAGTACTTC.

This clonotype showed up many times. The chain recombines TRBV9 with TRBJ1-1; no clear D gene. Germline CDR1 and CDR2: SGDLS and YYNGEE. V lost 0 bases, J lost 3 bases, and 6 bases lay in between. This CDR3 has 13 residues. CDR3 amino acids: CASSVVDYTEAFF. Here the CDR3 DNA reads TGTGCCAGCAGCGTAGTGGATTACACTGAAGCTTTCTTT.

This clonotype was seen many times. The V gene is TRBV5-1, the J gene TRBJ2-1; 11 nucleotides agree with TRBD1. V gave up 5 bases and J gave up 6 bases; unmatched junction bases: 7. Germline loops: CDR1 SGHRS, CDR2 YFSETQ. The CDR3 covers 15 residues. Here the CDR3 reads CASSLGDRGVNEQFF. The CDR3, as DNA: TGCGCCAGCAGTCTTGGGGACAGGGGGGTCAATGAGCAGTTCTTC. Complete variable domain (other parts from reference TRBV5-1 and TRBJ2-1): KAGVTQTPRYLIKTRGQQVTLSCSPISGHRSVSWYQQTPGQGLQFLFEYFSETQRNKGNFPGRFSGRQFSNSRSEMNVSTLELGDSALYLCASSLGDRGVNEQFFGPGTRLTVL.

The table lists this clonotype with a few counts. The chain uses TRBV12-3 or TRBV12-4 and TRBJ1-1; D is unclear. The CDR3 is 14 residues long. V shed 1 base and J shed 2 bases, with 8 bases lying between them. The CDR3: CASSLGYGNTEAFF. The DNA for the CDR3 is TGTGCCAGCAGTTTAGGGTACGGAAACACTGAAGCTTTCTTT.

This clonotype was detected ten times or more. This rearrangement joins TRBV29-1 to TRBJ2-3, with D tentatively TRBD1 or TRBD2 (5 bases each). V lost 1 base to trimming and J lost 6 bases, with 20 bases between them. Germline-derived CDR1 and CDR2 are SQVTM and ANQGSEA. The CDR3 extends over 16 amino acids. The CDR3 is CSVEGRDPGFSDTQYF. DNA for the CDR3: TGCAGCGTTGAAGGCCGGGACCCGGGGTTTTCCGATACGCAGTATTTT.

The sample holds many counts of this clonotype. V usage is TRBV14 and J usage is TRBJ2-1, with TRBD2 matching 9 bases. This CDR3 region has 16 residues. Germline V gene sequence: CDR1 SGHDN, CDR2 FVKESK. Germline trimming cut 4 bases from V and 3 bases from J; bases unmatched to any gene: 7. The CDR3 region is CASSPRGSGGYNEQFF. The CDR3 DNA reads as TGTGCCAGCAGCCCCCGCGGTAGCGGGGGCTACAATGAGCAGTTCTTC.

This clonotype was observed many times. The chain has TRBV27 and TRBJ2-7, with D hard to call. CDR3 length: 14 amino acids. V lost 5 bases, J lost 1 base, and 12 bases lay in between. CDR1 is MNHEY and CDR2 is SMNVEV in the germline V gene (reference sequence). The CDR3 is CASSRYGGSYEQYF. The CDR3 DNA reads TGTGCCAGCAGTCGTTACGGCGGATCCTACGAGCAGTACTTC.

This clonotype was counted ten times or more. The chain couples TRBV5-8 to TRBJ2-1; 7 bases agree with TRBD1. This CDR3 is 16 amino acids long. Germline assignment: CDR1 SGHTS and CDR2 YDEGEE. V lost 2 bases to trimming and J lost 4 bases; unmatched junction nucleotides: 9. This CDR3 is CASSFDRAGQYNEQFF. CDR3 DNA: TGTGCCAGCAGCTTTGACAGGGCTGGTCAGTACAATGAGCAGTTCTTC.

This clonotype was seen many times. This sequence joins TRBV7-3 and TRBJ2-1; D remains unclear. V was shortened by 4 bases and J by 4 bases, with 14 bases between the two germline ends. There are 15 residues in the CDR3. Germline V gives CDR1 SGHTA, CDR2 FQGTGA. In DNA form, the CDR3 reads TGTGCCAGCAGCTCGGACCCGGGCCGATACAATGAGCAGTTCTTC. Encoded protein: CASSSDPGRYNEQFF.

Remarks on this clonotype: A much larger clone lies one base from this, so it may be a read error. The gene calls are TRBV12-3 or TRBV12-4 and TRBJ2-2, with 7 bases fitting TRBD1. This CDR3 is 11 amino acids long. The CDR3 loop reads CASDRAGELIF. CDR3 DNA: TGTGCCAGCGACAGGGCCGGGGAGCTGATTTTT.

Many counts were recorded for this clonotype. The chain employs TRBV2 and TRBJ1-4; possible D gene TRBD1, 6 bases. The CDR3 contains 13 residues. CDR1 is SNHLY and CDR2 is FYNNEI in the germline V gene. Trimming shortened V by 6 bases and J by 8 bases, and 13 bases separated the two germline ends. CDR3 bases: TGTGCCAGCAGCCCGCAGGGGAGAGAAAAACTGTTTTTT. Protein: CASSPQGREKLFF.